This T cell receptor beta chain was identified during a study of T cells after yellow fever vaccination. Each CDR3 protein is one row after TCRdb ran MiXCR on the 5' RACE reads. The table lists roughly 340,000 distinct CDR3 sequences, 7.5% to 9% of them singletons, with more than 15% in the top ten. The sample here was PBMCs, taken on the day of the first yellow fever vaccination. The source of this sequence is a man younger than 30 who received the YFV17D yellow fever vaccine.

The CDR3 loop reads CASSGGTSGTQSYEQYF. The DNA of the CDR3 is TGCGCCAGCAGCGGGGGAACTAGCGGGACACAATCCTACGAGCAGTACTTC. V and J are TRBV5-1 and TRBJ2-7; 10 bases align to TRBD2. Germline V gene sequence: CDR1 SGHRS, CDR2 YFSETQ. CDR3 size: 17 residues. The V and J ends lost 4 bases and 1 base, in that order; junction bases with no gene match: 11.